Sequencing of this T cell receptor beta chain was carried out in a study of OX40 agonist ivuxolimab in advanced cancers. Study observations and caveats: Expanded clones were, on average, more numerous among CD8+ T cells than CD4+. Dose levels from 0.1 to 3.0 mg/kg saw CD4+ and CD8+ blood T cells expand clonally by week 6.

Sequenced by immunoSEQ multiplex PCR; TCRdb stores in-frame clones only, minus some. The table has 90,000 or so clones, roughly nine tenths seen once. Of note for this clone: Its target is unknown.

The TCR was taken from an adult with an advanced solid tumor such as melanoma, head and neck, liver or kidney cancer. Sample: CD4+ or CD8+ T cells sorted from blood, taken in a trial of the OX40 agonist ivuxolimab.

CDR3 DNA: TGTGCCAGCGGAAGGACGGGTACCACAGATACGCAGTATTTT. Amino acid sequence: CASGRTGTTDTQYF. J is TRBJ2-3 and V is TRBV7-2; unclear D gene. V was shortened by 8 bases and J by 2 bases, with 14 bases between the two germline ends. Germline assignment: CDR1 SGHTA and CDR2 FQGNSA. The CDR3 totals 14 residues. Full variable domain (missing parts from reference TRBV7-2 and TRBJ2-3): GAGVSQSPSNKVTEKGKDVELRCDPISGHTALYWYRQSLGQGLEFLIYFQGNSAPDKSGLPSDRFSAERTGGSVSTLTIQRTQQEDSAVYLCASGRTGTTDTQYFGPGTRLTVL.